A single sample is the source of the 5 T cell receptor beta chains below, sequenced in a study of T cells after yellow fever vaccination (dated by TCRdb to the late 2010s). Library prep was done by 5' RACE. Sequenced on an Illumina HiSeq 2500. TCRdb passed the public sequencing reads through fastp at Q25 and MiXCR, retaining productive beta sequences. Entries that share a CDR3 protein sequence are merged under the most common genes and DNA. The sample table holds 55,000 to 70,000 distinct CDR3 sequences, of which just over 6.5% were seen once. The top ten hold 30% to 45% of the sample. The sample's treatment or condition, from its label and the paper: live attenuated yellow fever vaccine strain. Specimen: CD8+ T cells sorted from PBMCs, collected about 49 days after the first yellow fever vaccination. Receptors were obtained from a man aged 18 to 30 who received the YFV17D yellow fever vaccine.

This clonotype was observed a handful of times. This sequence joins TRBV5-5 and TRBJ2-2; D not resolved. There are 16 residues in the CDR3. The V gene's germline CDR1 is SGHKS and CDR2 YYEKEE (reference sequence). V was shortened by 0 bases and J by 6 bases, with 15 bases between the two germline ends. The CDR3 spells CASSLGRSAVAGELFF. Written as DNA, the CDR3 is TGTGCCAGCAGCTTGGGACGAAGCGCGGTGGCCGGGGAGCTGTTTTTT. Filled out from reference TRBV5-5 and TRBJ2-2, the complete variable domain reads DAGVTQSPTHLIKTRGQQVTLRCSPISGHKSVSWYQQVLGQGPQFIFQYYEKEERGRGNFPDRFSARQFPNYSSELNVNALLLGDSALYLCASSLGRSAVAGELFFGEGSRLTVL.

This clonotype has a count of ten or more. This chain's CDR3 is CASSSLGTSGRLAKNIQYF. The CDR3 DNA reads as TGTGCCAGCTCATCCCTAGGGACTAGCGGGAGACTAGCCAAAAACATTCAGTACTTC. The chain uses TRBV18 and TRBJ2-4; TRBD2 matches at 14 bases. The CDR3 is 19 amino acids. Germline V gene data show CDR1 as KGHSH and CDR2 as LQKENI. The ends lost 5 bases at V and 0 bases at J; junction bases unmatched: 9.

In this sample, this clonotype turned up many times. The rearrangement joins TRBV4-1 to TRBJ2-1; tentatively, D is TRBD2 (6 bases). CDR1 and CDR2 from the germline V gene are MGHRA and YSYEKL. V was cut by 3 bases and J by 4 bases, with 22 bases left in between. The CDR3 sequence is 18 residues long. The CDR3 is CASSQLADGSGEYNEQFF. DNA of the CDR3: TGCGCCAGCAGCCAGCTCGCAGACGGGTCGGGAGAATACAATGAGCAGTTCTTC.

This clonotype was seen repeatedly, ten times or more. Here the CDR3 DNA reads TGTGCCAGCAGAACGGGGGGATTAGGCTCCTATGGCTACACCTTC. Translating it yields CASRTGGLGSYGYTF. The V call is TRBV6-1, the J call TRBJ1-2; a possible D gene is TRBD1 (5 bases). Germline lookup yields CDR1 MNHNS and CDR2 SASEGT. Trimming took off 6 bases at V and 4 bases at J, with 18 bases between the two ends. This CDR3 comprises 15 residues.

Only a few counts were recorded for this clonotype. The rearrangement joins TRBV4-1 to TRBJ2-7; 7 bases align to TRBD1. This CDR3 has 15 amino acids. V lost 1 base to trimming and J lost 5 bases; unmatched junction nucleotides: 8. The germline gives CDR1 MGHRA, CDR2 YSYEKL. The CDR3 loop reads CASSQAWQGVDEQYV. Written as DNA, the CDR3 is TGCGCCAGCAGCCAAGCCTGGCAGGGGGTTGACGAGCAGTACGTC.